This T cell receptor (beta chain) emerged from a study of PD-L1 blockade in urothelial cancer (dated by TCRdb to the late 2010s). Some background on the complete study: All patients started therapy in about 2014 and received atezolizumab 1,200 mg intravenously every 3 weeks. About 85% of the 29 patients were males with bladder-origin urothelial cancer, and 18 of 29 reported a prior smoking history. Patients had an ECOG performance status of 0 or 1 and had received between 0 and 3 prior chemotherapy regimens. Blood samples were analyzed at two time points: 3 weeks after treatment start (second dose) and 6 weeks after treatment start. Blood samples gave a median of 141,255 T cells and 82,636 unique TCRs, with a median clonality of 0.080. The study was an exploratory multi-omic analysis of somatic, immune and clinical correlates of response to PD-L1 blockade with atezolizumab in urothelial cancer. Pretreatment tumor samples and matched peripheral blood, collected serially before and after atezolizumab treatment, underwent TCR sequencing. Durable clinical benefit was defined as a progression-free survival longer than 6 months, and TCR features were additionally tested against progression-free survival and overall survival. In the same patients who had TCR sequencing, pretreatment tumors also underwent whole exome sequencing and RNA sequencing. Eight or nine patients reached durable clinical benefit, while 20 or so patients did not. Pretreatment blood TCR-seq was available for twenty-nine patients, at least one posttreatment blood collection was obtained for roughly 25 patients, and tumor TCR-seq was available for roughly 25 patients. Broader findings and caveats from the paper: Greater expansion of tumor-associated TCR clones in peripheral blood 3 weeks after the start of treatment was observed in patients with durable benefit (n of about 24, p = 0.022). Improved progression-free and overall survival was associated with having pretreatment peripheral blood TCR clonality below the median. Small sample size (n ≈ 29) and many exploratory analyses mean the results are intended to be hypothesis-generating.

Each PCR received spiked-in synthetic TCR analog templates so that absolute template abundance could be estimated from read counts. Using the immunoSEQ assay, TCRbeta CDR3 regions were amplified from genomic DNA with bias-controlled V and J gene primers. Sequencing of rearranged TCRbeta segments was done at approximately 20X coverage. The authors processed their data as follows. Sequencing errors were corrected by clustering and CDR3s were annotated against IMGT to assign V, D and J genes. Downstream analyses used only productive TCRbeta rearrangements and left out out-of-frame or stop-codon sequences. Clonality was calculated as one minus the Shannon entropy normalized by the log of the number of unique productive sequences. Fisher's exact test with Benjamini-Hochberg correction, using a cutoff of adjusted p below 0.01, was how clones that differed between time points or between blood and tumor were identified. Sourced from immuneACCESS, this table was stored by TCRdb with only in-frame sequences that have V and J called. A share of the clones is absent; for the studies checked, an unresolved V gene accounts for under half, and the remainder has no known explanation. Clone size and the V and J calls come from that table; the DNA yielded D and trimming. The sample table lists 50,000 or so clones, around 80% of them with a count of one. The ten largest account for roughly 4% of the sample.

Cut back by 3 bases and 6 bases, the V and J ends lie 15 bases apart. Measured from the cysteine to the phenylalanine, the CDR3 is 14 residues long. CDR3 DNA only is kept here, 42 bases in frame from base 1. Reading the germline V gene gives CDR1 ENHRY and CDR2 SYGVKD. What the time point label conveys for this sample: pretreatment peripheral blood. A cohort of 25 to 30 patients with locally advanced or metastatic urothelial carcinoma, treated at Memorial Sloan Kettering on a trial protocol, was included. Peripheral blood mononuclear cells were collected pretreatment and during treatment, with between 1 and 8 total time points per patient. The Qiagen DNeasy Blood extraction kit was used to purify genomic DNA from total PBMCs and tumor samples. PBMCs were collected pretreatment and during treatment and were isolated and stored as previously described. In the case of this clone: The antigen it binds to is not known. Base-call qualities are not available, and no considerably larger clone is one nucleotide away.

The sample here was PBMCs, taken around atezolizumab (anti-PD-L1) treatment. The source of this sequence is a man between 65 and 79 years old with urothelial cancer. This chain is built from TRBV10-3 and TRBJ2-7, and the D gene may be TRBD2, 6 bases matching. The nucleotide sequence reads as follows: TGTGCCATCAGTGAACTATCGCGGGATGGCGAGCAGTACTTC. Translated, it gives CAISELSRDGEQYF.